This TCR beta chain was captured by sequencing in a study of CD8 T cells in Susac syndrome. In blood CD8+ and CD4+ T cells, TCR beta underwent sequencing. The healthy controls were matched to patients by age and sex. TEMRA cells underwent FACS enrichment and CD8+ and CD4+ T cells underwent negative isolation. Random hexamers were used to reverse transcribe the RNA input (about 0.5 to 1 ug). The method of amplification for TCR beta CDR3 was immunoSEQ multiplex PCR, covering 54 Vbeta and 13 Jbeta. A single record per CDR3 protein comes from TCRdb applying MiXCR to the immunoSEQ multiplex PCR reads. The sample records approximately 100,000 distinct CDR3 sequences, around 90% being singletons. From germline, CDR1 is DFQATT and CDR2 SNEGSKA (reference sequence). The CDR3 spans 11 residues. Trimming removed 6 bases at V and 0 bases at J, with 5 bases between.

This receptor was obtained from a human donor in good health. The chain carries TRBV20-1 and TRBJ2-5; D call uncertain. The sequencing sample was made of CD4+ T cells from PBMCs. CDR3 protein: CSASNQETQYF. CDR3 nucleotide sequence: TGCAGTGCGTCAAACCAAGAGACCCAGTACTTC.